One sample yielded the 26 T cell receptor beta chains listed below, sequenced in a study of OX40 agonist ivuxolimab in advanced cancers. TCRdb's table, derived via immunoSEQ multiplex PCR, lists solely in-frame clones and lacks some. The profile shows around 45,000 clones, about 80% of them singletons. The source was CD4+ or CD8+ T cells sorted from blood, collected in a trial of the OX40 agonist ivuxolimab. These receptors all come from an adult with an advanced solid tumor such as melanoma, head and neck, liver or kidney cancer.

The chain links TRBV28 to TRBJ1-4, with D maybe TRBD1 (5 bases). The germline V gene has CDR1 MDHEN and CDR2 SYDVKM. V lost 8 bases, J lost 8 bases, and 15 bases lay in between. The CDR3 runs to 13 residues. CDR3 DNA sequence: TGTGCCAGCGCGGGGGGTAGGGTGGAAAAACTGTTTTTT. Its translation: CASAGGRVEKLFF.

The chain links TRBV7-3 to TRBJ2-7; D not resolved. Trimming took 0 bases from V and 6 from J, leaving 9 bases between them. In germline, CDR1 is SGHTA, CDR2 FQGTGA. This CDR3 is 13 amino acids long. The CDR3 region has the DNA TGTGCCAGCAGCTTAACCCCACTCCTCGAGCAGTACTTC. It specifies CASSLTPLLEQYF.

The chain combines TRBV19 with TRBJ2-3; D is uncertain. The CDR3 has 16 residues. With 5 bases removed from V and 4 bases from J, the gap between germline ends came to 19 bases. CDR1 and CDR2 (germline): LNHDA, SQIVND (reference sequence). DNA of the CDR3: TGTGCCAGTAGTGGTGGAGTAGGTCGGGTCGCAGATACGCAGTATTTT. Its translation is CASSGGVGRVADTQYF.

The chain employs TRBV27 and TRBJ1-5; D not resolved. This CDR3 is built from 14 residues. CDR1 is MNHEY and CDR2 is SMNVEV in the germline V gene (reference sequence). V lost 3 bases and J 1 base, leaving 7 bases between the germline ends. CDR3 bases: TGTGCCAGCAGTTTGGCGGACAGCAATCAGCCCCAGCATTTT. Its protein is CASSLADSNQPQHF.

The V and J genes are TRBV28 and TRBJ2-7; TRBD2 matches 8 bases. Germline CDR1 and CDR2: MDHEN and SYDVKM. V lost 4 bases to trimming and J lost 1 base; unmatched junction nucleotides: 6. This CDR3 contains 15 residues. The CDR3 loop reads CASSSPGGRSYEQYF. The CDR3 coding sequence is TGTGCCAGCAGTTCCCCGGGAGGGAGATCCTACGAGCAGTACTTC.

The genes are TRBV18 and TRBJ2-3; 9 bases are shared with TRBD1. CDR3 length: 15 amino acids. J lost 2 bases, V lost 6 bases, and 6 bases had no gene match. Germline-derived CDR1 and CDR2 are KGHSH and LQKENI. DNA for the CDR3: TGTGCCAGCTCCCGGACAGGGGACCTCACAGATACGCAGTATTTT. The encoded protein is CASSRTGDLTDTQYF.

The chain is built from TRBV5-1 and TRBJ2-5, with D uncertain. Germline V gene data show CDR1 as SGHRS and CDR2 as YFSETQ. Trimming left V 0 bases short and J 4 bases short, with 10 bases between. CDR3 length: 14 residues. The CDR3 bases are TGCGCCAGCAGCTTGGAGGGCCCAGTAGAGACCCAGTACTTC. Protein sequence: CASSLEGPVETQYF.

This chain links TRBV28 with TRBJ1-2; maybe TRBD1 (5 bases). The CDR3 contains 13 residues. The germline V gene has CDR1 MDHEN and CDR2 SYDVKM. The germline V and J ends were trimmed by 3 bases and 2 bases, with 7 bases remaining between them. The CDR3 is CASSLSGNYGYTF. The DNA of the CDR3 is TGTGCCAGCAGTTTGTCAGGGAACTATGGCTACACCTTC.

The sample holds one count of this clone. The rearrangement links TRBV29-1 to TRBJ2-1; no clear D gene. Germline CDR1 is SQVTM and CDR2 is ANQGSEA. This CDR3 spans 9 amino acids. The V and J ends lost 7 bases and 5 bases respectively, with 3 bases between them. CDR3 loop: CSADNEQFF. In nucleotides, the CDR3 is TGCAGCGCGGACAATGAGCAGTTCTTC.

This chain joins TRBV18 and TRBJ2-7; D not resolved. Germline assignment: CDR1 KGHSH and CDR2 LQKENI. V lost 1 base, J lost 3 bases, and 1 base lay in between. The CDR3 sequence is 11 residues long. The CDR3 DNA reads TGTGCCAGCTCACCACACTACGAGCAGTACTTC. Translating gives CASSPHYEQYF.

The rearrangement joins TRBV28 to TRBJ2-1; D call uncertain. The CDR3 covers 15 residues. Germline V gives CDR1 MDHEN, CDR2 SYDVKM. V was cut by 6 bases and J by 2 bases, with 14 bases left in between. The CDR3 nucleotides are TGTGCCAGCAGGACACCCGAGAGGACCTACAATGAGCAGTTCTTC. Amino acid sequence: CASRTPERTYNEQFF.

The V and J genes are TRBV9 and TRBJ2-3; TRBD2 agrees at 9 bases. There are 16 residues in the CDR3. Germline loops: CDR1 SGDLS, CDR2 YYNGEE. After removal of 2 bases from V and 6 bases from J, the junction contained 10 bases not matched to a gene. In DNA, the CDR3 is TGTGCCAGCAGCGTCTTACTAGCGGGTGGGCGGGATACGCAGTATTTT. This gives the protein CASSVLLAGGRDTQYF. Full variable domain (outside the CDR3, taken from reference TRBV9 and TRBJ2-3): DSGVTQTPKHLITATGQRVTLRCSPRSGDLSVYWYQQSLDQGLQFLIQYYNGEERAKGNILERFSAQQFPDLHSELNLSSLELGDSALYFCASSVLLAGGRDTQYFGPGTRLTVL.

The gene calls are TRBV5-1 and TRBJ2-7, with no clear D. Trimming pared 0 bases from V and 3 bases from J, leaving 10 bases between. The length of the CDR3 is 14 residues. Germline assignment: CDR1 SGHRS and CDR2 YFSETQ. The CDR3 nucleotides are TGCGCCAGCAGCTTGGAACAGTTTATCTACGAGCAGTACTTC. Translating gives CASSLEQFIYEQYF.

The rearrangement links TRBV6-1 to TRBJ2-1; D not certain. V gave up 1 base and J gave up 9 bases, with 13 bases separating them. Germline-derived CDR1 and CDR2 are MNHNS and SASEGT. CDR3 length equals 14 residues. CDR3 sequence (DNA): TGTGCCAGCAGTGAAGATCCCGGCCTAGGTGAGCAGTTCTTC. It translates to CASSEDPGLGEQFF.

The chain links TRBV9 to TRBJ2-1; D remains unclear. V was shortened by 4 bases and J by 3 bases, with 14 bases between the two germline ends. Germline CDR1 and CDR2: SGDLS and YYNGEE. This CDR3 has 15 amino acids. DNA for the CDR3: TGTGCCAGCAGCCCCCCCCCAGACGGCTACAATGAGCAGTTCTTC. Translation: CASSPPPDGYNEQFF.

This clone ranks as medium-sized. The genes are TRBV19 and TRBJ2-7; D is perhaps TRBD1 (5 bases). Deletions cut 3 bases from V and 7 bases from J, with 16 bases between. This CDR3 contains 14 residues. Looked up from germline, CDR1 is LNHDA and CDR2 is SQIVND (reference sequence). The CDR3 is CASSMGQVQGEQYF. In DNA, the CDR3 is TGTGCCAGTAGTATGGGGCAGGTCCAAGGGGAGCAGTACTTC.

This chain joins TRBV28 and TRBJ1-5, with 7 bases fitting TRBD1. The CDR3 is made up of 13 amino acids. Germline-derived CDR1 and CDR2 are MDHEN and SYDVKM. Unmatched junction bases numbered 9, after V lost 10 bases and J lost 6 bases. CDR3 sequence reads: CATTRQGGQPQHF. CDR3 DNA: TGTGCCACCACCCGACAGGGAGGTCAGCCCCAGCATTTT.

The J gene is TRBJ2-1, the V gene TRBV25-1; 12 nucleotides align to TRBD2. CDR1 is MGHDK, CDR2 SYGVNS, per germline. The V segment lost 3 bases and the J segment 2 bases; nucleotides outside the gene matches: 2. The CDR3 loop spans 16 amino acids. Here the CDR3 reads CASSDSSGRAYNEQFF. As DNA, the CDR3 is TGTGCCAGCAGTGACTCTAGCGGGAGGGCCTACAATGAGCAGTTCTTC. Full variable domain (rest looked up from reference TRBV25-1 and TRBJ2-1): EADIYQTPRYLVIGTGKKITLECSQTMGHDKMYWYQQDPGMELHLIHYSYGVNSTEKGDLSSESTVSRIRTEHFPLTLESARPSHTSQYLCASSDSSGRAYNEQFFGPGTRLTVL.

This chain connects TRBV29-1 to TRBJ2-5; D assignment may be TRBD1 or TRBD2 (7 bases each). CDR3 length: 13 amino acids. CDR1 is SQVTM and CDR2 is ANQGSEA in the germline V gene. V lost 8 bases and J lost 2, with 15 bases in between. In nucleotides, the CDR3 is TGCAGCTATACAGGGGAGGGGCAAGAGACCCAGTACTTC. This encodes CSYTGEGQETQYF.

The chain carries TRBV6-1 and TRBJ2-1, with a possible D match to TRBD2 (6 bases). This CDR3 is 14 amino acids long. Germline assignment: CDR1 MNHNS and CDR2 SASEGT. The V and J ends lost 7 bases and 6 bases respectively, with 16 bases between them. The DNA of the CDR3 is TGTGCCAGCACCGACTGGAGGGCCCTCAATGAGCAGTTCTTC. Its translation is CASTDWRALNEQFF.

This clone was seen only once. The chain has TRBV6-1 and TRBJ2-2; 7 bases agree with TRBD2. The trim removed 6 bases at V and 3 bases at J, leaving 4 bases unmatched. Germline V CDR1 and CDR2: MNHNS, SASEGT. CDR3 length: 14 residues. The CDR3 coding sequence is TGTGCCAGCAGGCGGGAGTCGTACACCGGGGAGCTGTTTTTT. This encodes CASRRESYTGELFF.

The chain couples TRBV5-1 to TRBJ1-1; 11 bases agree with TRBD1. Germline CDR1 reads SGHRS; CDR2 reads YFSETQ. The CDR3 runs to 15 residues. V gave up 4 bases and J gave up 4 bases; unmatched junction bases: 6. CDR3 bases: TGCGCCAGCAGCCAGGGACAGGGGGTAGGCACTGAAGCTTTCTTT. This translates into CASSQGQGVGTEAFF.

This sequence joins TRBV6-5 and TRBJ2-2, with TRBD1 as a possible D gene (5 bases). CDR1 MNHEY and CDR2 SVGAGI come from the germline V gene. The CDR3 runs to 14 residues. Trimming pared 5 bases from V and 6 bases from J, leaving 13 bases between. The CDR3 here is CASSPRVDPGELFF. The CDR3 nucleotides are TGTGCCAGCAGTCCCAGGGTTGACCCCGGGGAGCTGTTTTTT.

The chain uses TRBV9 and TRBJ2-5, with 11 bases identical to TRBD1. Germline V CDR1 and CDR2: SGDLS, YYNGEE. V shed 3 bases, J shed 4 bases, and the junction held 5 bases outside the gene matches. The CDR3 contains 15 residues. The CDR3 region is CASSAPGQGGETQYF. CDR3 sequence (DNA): TGTGCCAGCAGCGCCCCGGGACAGGGGGGAGAGACCCAGTACTTC.

The DNA for the CDR3 is TGTGCCAGCTCACCCTTTCCGAGCGGGGTAAACAATGAGCAGTTCTTC. This gives the protein CASSPFPSGVNNEQFF. The V gene is TRBV18, the J gene TRBJ2-1; 7 nucleotides align to TRBD2. This CDR3 comprises 16 residues. Germline V lookup: CDR1 KGHSH, CDR2 LQKENI. Trimming at V came to 3 bases and at J to 5 bases, leaving 10 bases not matched to a gene.

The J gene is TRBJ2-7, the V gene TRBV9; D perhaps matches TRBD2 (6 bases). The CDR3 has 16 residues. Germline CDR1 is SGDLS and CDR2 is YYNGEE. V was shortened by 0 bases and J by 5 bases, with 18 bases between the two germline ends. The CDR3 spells CASSVVSSGGVHEQYF. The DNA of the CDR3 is TGTGCCAGCAGCGTAGTGTCCAGCGGAGGGGTCCACGAGCAGTACTTC.